These 10 T cell receptor beta chains originate from one sample sequenced in a study of STAT5B mutations in CD4+ large granular lymphocyte leukemia. Repertoires were generated with immunoSEQ multiplex PCR, while TCRdb's copy carries only in-frame clones and drops some. The profile shows about 40,000 clones, 84% of them singletons. The sequencing sample was made of CD4+ T cells from blood buffy coats. These TCRs come from a human donor in good health.

The chain uses TRBV12-5 and TRBJ1-1; no reliable D call. The CDR3 spans 14 residues. Per the germline V gene, CDR1 is LGHNT and CDR2 is FRNRAP. Trimming cost V 6 bases and J 1 base, with 12 bases left between them. CDR3 nucleotides: TGTGCTAGTGGGCGGACGGCTAAGAACACTGAAGCTTTCTTT. Protein: CASGRTAKNTEAFF.

There are a few counts of this clone. The V and J genes are TRBV29-1 and TRBJ2-7; 11 positions agree with TRBD2. In germline, CDR1 is SQVTM, CDR2 ANQGSEA. V lost 5 bases to trimming and J lost 1 base; unmatched junction nucleotides: 10. The CDR3 has 16 amino acids. The CDR3 DNA is TGCAGCGTTCTAGGGGCGACTAGCGGGGTATCCTACGAGCAGTACTTC. Translation: CSVLGATSGVSYEQYF.

This clone has more than one count but fewer than ten. The chain links TRBV5-1 to TRBJ2-2; D possibly corresponds to TRBD1 (6 bases). In germline, CDR1 is SGHRS, CDR2 YFSETQ. V gave up 1 base and J gave up 1 base, with 8 bases separating them. The CDR3 loop spans 15 amino acids. CDR3 coding DNA: TGCGCCAGCAGCTTGAGGGACAAGAACACCGGGGAGCTGTTTTTT. Translated: CASSLRDKNTGELFF.

The chain recombines TRBV18 with TRBJ1-1, with D possibly TRBD1 on 6 matching bases. The CDR3 runs to 14 residues. CDR1 is KGHSH, CDR2 LQKENI, per germline. Trimming took off 3 bases at V and 3 bases at J, with 11 bases between the two ends. In DNA form, the CDR3 reads TGTGCCAGCTCACCGGGGGCGCGGGACACTGAAGCTTTCTTT. It encodes CASSPGARDTEAFF. Drawing the rest from reference TRBV18 and TRBJ1-1, the complete variable domain is NAGVMQNPRHLVRRRGQEARLRCSPMKGHSHVYWYRQLPEEGLKFMVYLQKENIIDESGMPKERFSAEFPKEGPSILRIQQVVRGDSAAYFCASSPGARDTEAFFGQGTRLTVV.

The chain employs TRBV2 and TRBJ1-2, with D uncertain. Looked up from germline, CDR1 is SNHLY and CDR2 is FYNNEI. The CDR3 has 13 residues. Trimming removed 1 base from V and 2 bases from J, with 5 bases in between. The CDR3 DNA is TGTGCCAGCAGTGAAGGAACCAACTATGGCTACACCTTC. Protein sequence: CASSEGTNYGYTF.

The chain links TRBV6-4 to TRBJ2-1; 9 nucleotides agree with TRBD2. V was pared by 6 bases and J by 6 bases, with 9 bases of the junction left unmatched. Per the germline V gene, CDR1 is MRHNA and CDR2 is SNTAGT. The CDR3 loop spans 15 amino acids. The CDR3 coding sequence is TGTGCCAGCAGCTTAGCGGGAGCATGGTGCAATGAGCAGTTCTTC. Amino acids: CASSLAGAWCNEQFF.

This chain connects TRBV7-7 to TRBJ2-7, with D maybe TRBD2 (6 bases). This CDR3 has 13 amino acids. Germline CDR1 SSHAT, CDR2 FNYEAQ (reference sequence). Trimming shortened V by 5 bases and J by 6 bases, and 14 bases separated the two germline ends. The CDR3 DNA follows: TGTGCCAGCAGCCGAAGTGGAGGGCTCGAGCAGTACTTC. It translates to CASSRSGGLEQYF. Full variable domain (remainder filled in from reference TRBV7-7 and TRBJ2-7): GAGVSQSPRYKVTKRGQDVTLRCDPISSHATLYWYQQALGQGPEFLTYFNYEAQPDKSGLPSDRFSAERPEGSISTLTIQRTEQRDSAMYRCASSRSGGLEQYFGPGTRLTVT.

The V and J genes are TRBV27 and TRBJ2-1; D is unresolved. The germline V gene has CDR1 MNHEY and CDR2 SMNVEV (reference sequence). The V end lost 2 bases, the J end lost 11 bases, and 10 bases lay between the germline ends. CDR3 length equals 12 residues. The CDR3 nucleotides read TGTGCCAGCAGTTTAAACCGGAACCAGCAGTTCTTC. This gives the protein CASSLNRNQQFF.

The gene calls are TRBV9 and TRBJ1-1; no reliable D call. Looked up from germline, CDR1 is SGDLS and CDR2 is YYNGEE. The V and J ends lost 4 bases and 3 bases respectively, with 19 bases between them. CDR3 size: 16 residues. CDR3 loop: CASSPGAKVADTEAFF. The CDR3 nucleotides are TGTGCCAGCAGCCCGGGCGCGAAGGTAGCGGACACTGAAGCTTTCTTT.

The CDR3 protein is CASSSPGGQETQYF. CDR3 bases: TGTGCCAGCAGTTCCCCAGGTGGCCAAGAGACCCAGTACTTC. This chain uses TRBV11-1 with TRBJ2-5; D is unclear. This CDR3 spans 14 amino acids. V was pared by 6 bases and J by 1 base, with 12 bases between. The V gene's germline CDR1 is SGHAT and CDR2 FQDESV (reference sequence).